One and the same sample provided the 14 T cell receptor beta chains below, sequenced in a study of vaccination and CD4 T cells after COVID-19. Their cognate antigens are unknown. Treatment: roughly 11-day PBMC culture with coronavirus spike peptide pools or control peptides (ViraFEST assay). Researchers used the Oncomine TCR Beta short-read assay to sequence DNA from cultured CD4+ T cells. TCRdb reprocessed the PCR reads with MiXCR, giving one entry per CDR3 protein. This sample has a few thousand distinct CDR3 sequences; roughly 60% occur once, and the top ten carry just over 35%. Sequenced: CD4+ T cells from blood, cultured in vitro. The origin of the receptors is a human donor who had recovered from COVID-19.

V is TRBV12-3 or TRBV12-4 and J is TRBJ2-7, with 12 bases that match TRBD2. The V segment lost 3 bases and the J segment 9 bases; nucleotides outside the gene matches: 6. CDR3 size: 14 residues. The CDR3 loop reads CASSLTSGSVGQYF. The CDR3 DNA follows: TGTGCCAGCAGTTTGACTAGCGGGAGTGTAGGGCAGTACTTC.

The V gene is TRBV20-1, the J gene TRBJ1-1; D uncertain. Trimming took 3 bases from V and 0 from J, leaving 8 bases between them. Per the germline V gene, CDR1 is DFQATT and CDR2 is SNEGSKA (reference sequence). The CDR3 covers 13 residues. The CDR3 reads CSASSILNTEAFF. CDR3 nucleotide sequence: TGCAGTGCTAGTTCCATACTGAACACTGAAGCTTTCTTT.

This chain connects TRBV7-2 to TRBJ1-1; D remains unclear. The length of the CDR3 is 11 residues. V was shortened by 2 bases and J by 3 bases, with 1 base between the two germline ends. From germline, CDR1 is SGHTA and CDR2 FQGNSA. The CDR3 region has the DNA TGTGCCAGCAGCTTATACACTGAAGCTTTCTTT. Protein product: CASSLYTEAFF. The full variable domain, rest sourced from reference TRBV7-2 and TRBJ1-1, is GAGVSQSPSNKVTEKGKDVELRCDPISGHTALYWYRQSLGQGLEFLIYFQGNSAPDKSGLPSDRFSAERTGGSVSTLTIQRTQQEDSAVYLCASSLYTEAFFGQGTRLTVV.

Here the CDR3 reads CASSEWVGKEAFF. The CDR3 nucleotides are TGTGCCAGCAGTGAGTGGGTGGGGAAGGAAGCTTTCTTT. This rearrangement joins TRBV6-4 to TRBJ1-1; unclear D gene. In germline, CDR1 is MRHNA, CDR2 SNTAGT. The CDR3 totals 13 residues. The ends were cut back, 3 bases at V and 8 bases at J, with 13 bases in the middle.

This clonotype was recorded once. The genes are TRBV20-1 and TRBJ1-1, with D possibly TRBD1 on 5 matching bases. The ends were cut back, 3 bases at V and 7 bases at J, with 9 bases in the middle. The CDR3 has 11 amino acids. CDR1 and CDR2 (germline): DFQATT, SNEGSKA (reference sequence). The CDR3 loop reads CSASRVNEAFF. The CDR3 coding sequence is TGCAGTGCTAGCAGGGTTAATGAAGCTTTCTTT.

The rearrangement links TRBV6-2 or TRBV6-3 to TRBJ2-7, with TRBD1 matching over 7 bases. V lost 6 bases, J lost 0 bases, and 2 bases stayed unmatched. This CDR3 is built from 13 residues. The germline gives CDR1 MNHEY, CDR2 SVGEGT. The CDR3 region is CASRRDSSYEQYF. The CDR3 DNA is TGTGCCAGCAGAAGGGACAGCTCCTACGAGCAGTACTTC.

The chain links TRBV30 to TRBJ1-6; D might be TRBD1 (5 bases). V dropped 0 bases and J dropped 8 bases, with 5 bases sitting between them. CDR1 GTSNPN and CDR2 SVGIG come from the germline V gene (reference sequence). The CDR3 is 12 amino acids. CDR3 DNA sequence: TGTGCCTGGAGTGTAGGGGATTCACCCCTCCACTTT. Its translation is CAWSVGDSPLHF.

This clonotype was counted a few times. The V and J genes are TRBV20-1 and TRBJ2-5, with D unresolved. The length of the CDR3 is 13 residues. V was cut by 6 bases and J by 4 bases, with 15 bases left in between. Germline V lookup: CDR1 DFQATT, CDR2 SNEGSKA (reference sequence). CDR3 sequence reads: CSAAGPLIETQYF. DNA of the CDR3: TGCAGTGCGGCAGGACCGTTAATAGAGACCCAGTACTTC.

This clonotype was detected only a few times. V usage is TRBV6-4 and J usage is TRBJ1-6; tentative D call: TRBD1 (5 bases). Germline V gives CDR1 MRHNA, CDR2 SNTAGT. The V end lost 2 bases, the J end lost 6 bases, and 11 bases lay between the germline ends. The length of the CDR3 is 15 residues. The CDR3 protein is CASSDGAGRNSPLHF. The CDR3, as DNA: TGTGCCAGCAGTGACGGGGCAGGGCGTAATTCACCCCTCCACTTT.

This clonotype was recorded a few times. In DNA, the CDR3 is TGTGCCAGCAGCTCGGGACAGGGAGGGATTCAGCCCCAGCATTTT. Amino acids: CASSSGQGGIQPQHF. The rearrangement uses TRBV28 and TRBJ1-5; 9 nucleotides match TRBD1. In germline, CDR1 is MDHEN, CDR2 SYDVKM. V trimming: 6 bases; J trimming: 6 bases; junction bases outside the gene matches: 9. This CDR3 region has 15 residues.

This rearrangement joins TRBV10-3 to TRBJ1-2, with TRBD1 as a possible D gene (6 bases). This CDR3 spans 13 amino acids. Germline CDR1 is ENHRY and CDR2 is SYGVKD. Trimming removed 3 bases from V and 4 bases from J, with 9 bases in between. CDR3 sequence: CAISERDTYGYTF. For the CDR3, the DNA is TGTGCCATCAGTGAAAGGGACACCTATGGCTACACCTTC.

This clonotype has only a few counts. V gene TRBV6-1 combines with J gene TRBJ1-6; 8 bases fit TRBD1. The V and J ends lost 1 base and 9 bases, in that order; junction bases with no gene match: 8. The CDR3 spans 16 residues. Per the germline V gene, CDR1 is MNHNS and CDR2 is SASEGT. CDR3 protein: CASSEGSRQGASPLHF. The CDR3 DNA reads TGTGCCAGCAGTGAAGGGTCACGTCAGGGGGCTTCACCCCTCCACTTT.

The chain recombines TRBV6-1 with TRBJ1-5; D is unclear. With 4 bases removed from V and 5 bases from J, the gap between germline ends came to 6 bases. The CDR3 is made up of 12 amino acids. Looked up from germline, CDR1 is MNHNS and CDR2 is SASEGT. This chain's CDR3 is CASSVGDQPQHF. CDR3 coding DNA: TGTGCCAGCAGTGTGGGTGATCAGCCCCAGCATTTT.

V is TRBV6-1 and J is TRBJ1-2; D ambiguous. In germline, CDR1 is MNHNS, CDR2 SASEGT. This CDR3 spans 14 amino acids. Trimming stripped 7 bases from V and 0 bases from J, with 12 bases between. This chain's CDR3 is CASTRTGPNYGYTF. The CDR3 nucleotides read TGTGCCAGCACGAGGACTGGTCCTAACTATGGCTACACCTTC.